The clone carrying this T cell receptor (beta chain) was counted ten times or more. The data were taken from a study of early T cells in non-severe SARS-CoV-2 infection. About the study: Unpaired chains resulted from sequencing bulk RNA of unsorted whole blood.

There are 12 residues in the CDR3. Germline V gene sequence: CDR1 SGHVS, CDR2 FNYEAQ. Trimming shortened V by 4 bases and J by 10 bases, and 10 bases separated the two germline ends. Unique molecular identifier tags were affixed to discrete cDNA molecules. MiXCR, run by TCRdb on the 5' RACE reads, gives a single entry per CDR3 protein. This sample yields about 42,000 distinct CDR3 sequences, of which 5% to 6.5% are seen a single time; about 8.3% belongs to the top ten. This TCR came from an adult who was a healthcare worker with PCR-confirmed SARS-CoV-2 infection or an uninfected control (not recorded which). The rearrangement uses TRBV7-6 and TRBJ1-4; D is undetermined. This sample comprised whole blood, obtained at baseline. CDR3: CASSSVVGKLFF. CDR3 coding DNA: TGTGCCAGCAGCTCCGTAGTGGGAAAACTGTTTTTT.